The 10 T cell receptor beta chains in this list originate from one sample, sequenced in a study of T cells in Graves' hyperthyroidism and ophthalmopathy. TCR beta CDR3 sequences were amplified from RNA transcripts. The HTBI primer set drove a first-round RT-PCR of the TCR CDR3. TCRdb independently ran MiXCR on the multiplex PCR reads; one entry per CDR3 protein. The data hold hundreds of thousands of distinct CDR3 sequences, with roughly 14% observed a single time. The sample comprised blood. These receptors originate from a woman aged 18-29 years with Graves' hyperthyroidism.

This clonotype was detected ten times or more. The CDR3: CASSLELWTEAFF. In DNA, the CDR3 is TGCGCCAGCAGCTTGGAACTTTGGACTGAAGCTTTCTTT. The V call is TRBV5-1, the J call TRBJ1-1; D ambiguous. The germline CDR1 and CDR2 sequences are SGHRS and YFSETQ. The CDR3 is made up of 13 amino acids. Trimming removed 0 bases from V and 5 bases from J, with 8 bases in between.

This sequence joins TRBV20-1 and TRBJ2-1, with 13 bases identical to TRBD2. CDR1 is DFQATT and CDR2 is SNEGSKA in the germline V gene (reference sequence). The V segment lost 4 bases and the J segment 1 base; nucleotides outside the gene matches: 4. The CDR3 has 16 amino acids. In DNA, the CDR3 is TGCAGTGCTACCTTGACTAGCGGGAGGTCCTACAATGAGCAGTTCTTC. Protein product: CSATLTSGRSYNEQFF.

This clonotype was found many times. The chain has TRBV6-6 and TRBJ1-1; no clear D gene. The germline CDR1 and CDR2 sequences are MNHNY and SVGAGI (reference sequence). V lost 0 bases to trimming and J lost 4 bases, with 12 bases between them. CDR3 size: 15 residues. The CDR3 nucleotides are TGTGCCAGCAGTTACTCGGGGTTGATTGGCACTGAAGCTTTCTTT. Translation gives CASSYSGLIGTEAFF.

This clonotype was observed at least ten times. The rearrangement links TRBV5-1 to TRBJ1-1; a possible D gene is TRBD1 (5 bases). CDR1 is SGHRS, CDR2 YFSETQ, per germline. The CDR3 sequence is 14 residues long. V lost 4 bases to trimming and J lost 4 bases, with 14 bases between them. CDR3 amino acids: CASSLPGTGTEAFF. The CDR3 DNA follows: TGCGCCAGCAGCCTACCCGGGACGGGCACTGAAGCTTTCTTT. The full variable domain, with the rest looked up from reference TRBV5-1 and TRBJ1-1, is KAGVTQTPRYLIKTRGQQVTLSCSPISGHRSVSWYQQTPGQGLQFLFEYFSETQRNKGNFPGRFSGRQFSNSRSEMNVSTLELGDSALYLCASSLPGTGTEAFFGQGTRLTVV.

This chain links TRBV29-1 with TRBJ2-1, with 10 bases matching TRBD2. CDR3 length: 16 residues. Germline lookup yields CDR1 SQVTM and CDR2 ANQGSEA. The junction had 8 bases not matched to a gene; V was cut back by 4 bases and J by 2 bases. CDR3 DNA sequence: TGCAGCGTTGGGGTAGCGGGAGGACCTCCCTACAATGAGCAGTTCTTC. Translation gives CSVGVAGGPPYNEQFF.

This clonotype has at least ten counts. The chain is built from TRBV10-3 and TRBJ1-1; tentatively, D is TRBD1 (5 bases). CDR1 and CDR2 from the germline V gene are ENHRY and SYGVKD. The CDR3 spans 11 residues. The V and J ends lost 7 bases and 6 bases respectively, with 9 bases between them. CDR3 residues: CAIKDTAEAFF. Written as DNA, the CDR3 is TGTGCCATCAAGGACACCGCTGAAGCTTTCTTT.

In its sample, this clonotype was seen many times. The chain joins TRBV7-2 to TRBJ1-4, with 9 bases fitting TRBD1. Germline V gene data show CDR1 as SGHTA and CDR2 as FQGNSA. Unmatched junction bases numbered 4, after V lost 5 bases and J lost 6 bases. This CDR3 comprises 14 residues. DNA of the CDR3: TGTGCCAGCAGCAGGGACAGGGCTGATGAAAAACTGTTTTTT. Translation gives CASSRDRADEKLFF. Looking up the rest from reference TRBV7-2 and TRBJ1-4 gives the full variable domain: GAGVSQSPSNKVTEKGKDVELRCDPISGHTALYWYRQSLGQGLEFLIYFQGNSAPDKSGLPSDRFSAERTGGSVSTLTIQRTQQEDSAVYLCASSRDRADEKLFFGSGTQLSVL.

The V gene is TRBV2, the J gene TRBJ2-7; no definite D call. This CDR3 region has 15 residues. Trimming removed 5 bases at V and 3 bases at J, with 17 bases between. The V gene's germline CDR1 is SNHLY and CDR2 FYNNEI. The CDR3 loop is CASSYSRLNLYEQYF. CDR3 DNA sequence: TGTGCCAGCAGTTACTCGAGACTGAACCTCTACGAGCAGTACTTC.

At least ten counts were recorded for this clonotype. The gene calls are TRBV11-2 and TRBJ2-5; TRBD2 agrees at 8 bases. With V trimmed by 0 bases and J by 3 bases, 12 bases remained unmatched. CDR1 is SGHAT, CDR2 FQNNGV, per germline. The CDR3 sequence is 18 residues long. CDR3 loop: CASSLDSVRLAGKETQYF. The CDR3 bases are TGTGCCAGCAGCTTAGATTCAGTTCGGCTAGCGGGTAAAGAGACCCAGTACTTC.

This chain joins TRBV19 and TRBJ2-1, with D unclear. V was shortened by 0 bases and J by 0 bases, with 6 bases between the two germline ends. The V gene's germline CDR1 is LNHDA and CDR2 SQIVND (reference sequence). The CDR3 sequence is 15 residues long. CDR3 in DNA: TGTGCCAGTAGTATAGATCCGAGCTCCTACAATGAGCAGTTCTTC. Translated: CASSIDPSSYNEQFF.